These T cell receptor beta chains were read from a single sample in a study of blood T cells in healthy people across ages. One entry per CDR3 protein, called by TCRdb with MiXCR from the 5' RACE reads. The sample contains approximately 800,000 distinct CDR3 sequences, roughly 25% of which appear only once. The sample also formed part of further work on T cells of mothers and their children.

The sequencing sample was made of blood. The origin of the receptors is a boy under 18 in good health. Both conserved end residues are part of each CDR3. Each record gives: D gene, clone size, V gene, J gene, CDR3 protein, CDR3 DNA. D genes are given only for firm matches. Clone size appears in some rows only: once, few, many, or a class for an expanded clone.

D: .; size: .; V: TRBV7-9; J: TRBJ2-1; CDR3: CASSLGSWDYNEQFF; DNA: TGTGCCAGCAGCTTAGGGTCATGGGACTACAATGAGCAGTTCTTC
D: TRBD1; size: few; V: TRBV20-1; J: TRBJ1-4; CDR3: CSATPGQDPLGDEKLFF; DNA: TGCAGTGCGACACCGGGACAGGACCCCTTAGGGGATGAAAAACTGTTTTTT
D: TRBD1; size: .; V: TRBV7-8; J: TRBJ1-2; CDR3: CASSSQGVANYGYTF; DNA: TGTGCCAGCAGCTCCCAGGGGGTGGCAAACTATGGCTACACCTTC
D: .; size: few; V: TRBV11-2; J: TRBJ2-5; CDR3: CASSLVFLDGGETQYF; DNA: TGTGCCAGCAGCTTAGTTTTTCTGGACGGAGGGGAGACCCAGTACTTC
D: TRBD2; size: .; V: TRBV28; J: TRBJ2-5; CDR3: CASKTRGLQSQETQYF; DNA: TGTGCCAGCAAAACGAGGGGACTACAAAGCCAAGAGACCCAGTACTTC
D: .; size: .; V: TRBV20-1; J: TRBJ2-5; CDR3: CSASRPGLQETQYF; DNA: TGCAGTGCTAGTAGGCCAGGCCTCCAAGAGACCCAGTACTTC
D: TRBD1; size: .; V: TRBV9; J: TRBJ2-6; CDR3: CASSDPGQGVFGANVLTF; DNA: TGTGCCAGCAGCGACCCGGGACAGGGGGTCTTTGGGGCCAACGTCCTGACTTTC
D: .; size: few; V: TRBV5-1; J: TRBJ1-1; CDR3: CASSLVRGNTEAFF; DNA: TGCGCCAGCAGCTTGGTCAGGGGGAACACTGAAGCTTTCTTT
D: .; size: few; V: TRBV29-1; J: TRBJ2-3; CDR3: CSVGGPQGTHKNTQYF; DNA: TGCAGCGTGGGAGGTCCACAGGGAACGCACAAAAATACGCAGTATTTT
D: TRBD1; size: .; V: TRBV15; J: TRBJ2-6; CDR3: CATSRWDRYSGANVLTF; DNA: TGTGCCACCAGCAGATGGGACAGATACTCTGGGGCCAACGTCCTGACTTTC
D: TRBD1; size: few; V: TRBV7-9; J: TRBJ1-4; CDR3: CASSTTGQGRTRNEKLFF; DNA: TGTGCCAGCAGCACCACGGGACAGGGCAGGACGCGCAATGAAAAACTGTTTTTT
D: TRBD2; size: few; V: TRBV6-6; J: TRBJ2-7; CDR3: CASSYTGTINEQYF; DNA: TGTGCCAGCAGTTACACCGGGACTATCAACGAGCAGTACTTC
D: .; size: few; V: TRBV6-1; J: TRBJ1-1; CDR3: CASSYSAFF; DNA: TGTGCCAGCAGTTACTCAGCTTTCTTT
D: TRBD2; size: .; V: TRBV9; J: TRBJ2-2; CDR3: CASSPGLAGGRLELFF; DNA: TGTGCCAGCAGCCCAGGACTAGCGGGGGGCCGACTGGAGCTGTTTTTT
D: .; size: few; V: TRBV2; J: TRBJ2-3; CDR3: CASSPNGNTDTQYF; DNA: TGTGCCAGCAGTCCAAACGGAAACACAGATACGCAGTATTTT